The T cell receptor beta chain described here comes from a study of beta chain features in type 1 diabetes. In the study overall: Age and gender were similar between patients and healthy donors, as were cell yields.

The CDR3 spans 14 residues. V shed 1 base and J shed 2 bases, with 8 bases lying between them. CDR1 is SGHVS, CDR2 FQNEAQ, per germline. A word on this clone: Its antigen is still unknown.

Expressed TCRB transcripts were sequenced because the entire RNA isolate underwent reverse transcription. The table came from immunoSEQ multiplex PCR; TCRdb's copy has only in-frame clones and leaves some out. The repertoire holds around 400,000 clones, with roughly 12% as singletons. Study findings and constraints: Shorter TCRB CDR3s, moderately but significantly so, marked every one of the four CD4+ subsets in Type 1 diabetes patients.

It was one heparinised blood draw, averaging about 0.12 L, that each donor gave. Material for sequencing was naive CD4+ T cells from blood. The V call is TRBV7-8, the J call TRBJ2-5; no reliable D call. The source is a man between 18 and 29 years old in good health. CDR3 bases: TGTGCCAGCAGCTTAGAGCCAGGTCAAGAGACCCAGTACTTC. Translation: CASSLEPGQETQYF.